This T cell receptor beta chain was captured by sequencing in a study of blood T cell repertoires in COVID-19 (dated by TCRdb to the early 2020s). Looking at the study overall: The collaborator samples originated in the United States, Italy and Spain and spanned the acute and convalescent phases of COVID-19. The prospective study material was composed of cDNA or gDNA derived from T cells, B-cell-depleted T cells, or PBMCs. The dataset comprised deeply sampled blood TCRbeta repertoires from subjects exposed to, actively infected with, or recovered from COVID-19. A de-identified subject ID, COVID-19 status, age in years and sex were almost always included in the sample metadata. The samples were drawn from the first 160 participants of the ongoing ImmuneRACE study and from some 1,300 subjects provided by 6 global collaborators. Where available, HLA class I and class II types were obtained from metadata supplied by the sample provider rather than from assay-based typing. The repertoires were released in a freely available public database intended as a resource for research on the immune response to SARS-CoV-2.

What the work shows at the level of the full study, not this receptor alone: The quantity of clinical and demographic metadata differed by source and by participant and was supplied without curation.

Concerning this clone itself: No cognate antigen has been identified for it. Base qualities are not recorded, but no much larger clone differs from it by a single base.

In Seattle, one collaborating source enrolled patients while the infection was active and tracked those patients longitudinally over the course of disease. Each collaborating institution followed its own protocols to collect whole blood in K2EDTA tubes. For TCRbeta analysis, collaborators shipped samples in one of three forms: frozen whole blood, isolated PBMCs, or DNA extracted from either of those sample types. CDR1 and CDR2 are drawn from the germline V gene (reference sequence): LNHNV, YYDKDF. V is pared back by 6 bases and J by 4 bases, with 12 bases lying between the germline termini. Taken from cysteine to phenylalanine, the CDR3 has 13 residues. The sequence is cut down to CDR3 DNA, 39 bases in frame from base 1. The immunoSEQ Assay, a bias-controlled multiplex PCR, was used to amplify TCRbeta CDR3 regions from genomic DNA. The authors processed their data as follows. The number of nucleated cells in each sample was estimated by amplification of reference gene primers within the assay. To quantify the absolute abundance of each unique TCRbeta CDR3 rearrangement, sequence reads were collapsed and filtered. For each sample, productive Simpson clonality was calculated by taking the square root of Simpson's diversity index across productive rearrangements. TCRdb stores this immuneACCESS table with in-frame sequences only. Part of the clones is absent; in the studies checked, under half of the shortfall reflects unresolved V genes, and no reason is known for the rest. The DNA was the basis for D and trimming; V, J and clone size are from that table. The sample data list fewer than 300,000 clones, and about four fifths of these were observed just once. The ten largest clones take up roughly 1.5% of the sample.

The sequence was collected from a human donor with COVID-19, enrolled during active disease. The donor label of this sample is uncertain. The chain links TRBV15 with TRBJ1-1, with the D gene uncertain. The sequenced material came from peripheral blood. At the DNA level, the sequence is TGTGCCACCAGGAGGGTAAGGGCCACTGAAGCTTTCTTT. Its coded protein is CATRRVRATEAFF.